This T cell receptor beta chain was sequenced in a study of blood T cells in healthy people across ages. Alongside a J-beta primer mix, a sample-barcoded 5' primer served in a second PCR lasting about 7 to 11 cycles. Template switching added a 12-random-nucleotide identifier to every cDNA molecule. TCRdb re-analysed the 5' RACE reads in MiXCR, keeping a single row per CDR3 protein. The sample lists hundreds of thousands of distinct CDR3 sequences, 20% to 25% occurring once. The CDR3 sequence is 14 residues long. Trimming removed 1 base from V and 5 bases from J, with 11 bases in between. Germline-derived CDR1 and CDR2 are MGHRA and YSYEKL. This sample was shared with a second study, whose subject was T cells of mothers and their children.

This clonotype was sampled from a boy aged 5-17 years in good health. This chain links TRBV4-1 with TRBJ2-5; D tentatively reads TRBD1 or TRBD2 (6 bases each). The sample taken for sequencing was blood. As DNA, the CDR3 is TGCGCCAGCAGCCAAGTGGGGGCGGGGGAGACCCAGTACTTC. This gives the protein CASSQVGAGETQYF.